Below, one TCR beta chain is given with its context. This receptor's antigen is unknown. No much larger clonotype is one base removed from it; base qualities were not supplied. Other nucleotide sequences from this sample produce the same CDR3. V loses 2 bases, J loses 3 bases, and the germline ends lie 7 bases apart. Measured from the cysteine to the phenylalanine, the CDR3 is 13 residues long. Of the read, only the CDR3 DNA is kept; its 39 bases are in frame from base 1. The germline V gene (reference sequence) sets CDR1 to SEHNR and CDR2 to FQNEAQ. This record belongs to a study of control samples from healthy donors and cancer patients (dated by TCRdb to about 2020). The library was prepared using the immunoSEQ multiplex PCR assay. The source is immuneACCESS, and TCRdb retained only in-frame sequences with V and J called. Part of the clones is not carried over; for the studies checked, unresolved V genes explain less than half of this, and the remainder is unexplained. This sample is represented by around 95,000 clones; around four fifths of them were singletons. The ten largest clones take up 15% to 20% of the sample.

The source of this sequence is a young man in good health. Recombination joined TRBV7-9 with TRBJ1-1; matching of 5 bases hints at TRBD1 as the D gene. What was sequenced was blood. The DNA reads TGTGCCAGCAGCTTACGCAGGGACACTGAAGCTTTCTTT. Translation gives CASSLRRDTEAFF. With the rest looked up from the reference TRBV7-9 and TRBJ1-1 genes rather than sequenced, the full variable domain is DTGVSQNPRHKITKRGQNVTFRCDPISEHNRLYWYRQTLGQGPEFLTYFQNEAQLEKSRLLSDRFSAERPKGSFSTLEIQRTEQGDSAMYLCASSLRRDTEAFFGQGTRLTVV.